What follows describes a single TCR beta chain. Its cognate antigen is unknown. Sequencing used immunoSEQ multiplex PCR; TCRdb keeps in-frame clones, though not all of them. The sample includes 150,000 to 200,000 clones, roughly nine tenths seen only once; the top ten take roughly 5.8%. This sample was taken from a study of cytomegalovirus exposure and HLA in healthy donors. Study results and limitations: The classifier was said to identify cytomegalovirus status with high specificity and sensitivity. Among TCR sequences, most were rare, though some public TCRs appeared in many donors.

V lost 6 bases and J 4 bases, leaving 16 bases between the germline ends. The V gene's germline CDR1 is SNHLY and CDR2 FYNNEI. This CDR3 has 15 residues. Sequencing input: PBMCs. The chain has TRBV2 and TRBJ1-5, with D perhaps matching TRBD1 (6 bases). This clonotype was sampled from a woman aged 25 to 39 in good health and CMV-seronegative. CDR3 residues: CASRALGGGNQPQHF. CDR3 in DNA: TGTGCCAGCAGGGCCTTGGGGGGCGGTAATCAGCCCCAGCATTTT.